This T cell receptor (beta chain) was retrieved from a study of blood T cell repertoires in COVID-19. Across the study: The origin of the acute and convalescent COVID-19 samples was the United States, Italy and Spain. PBMCs, B-cell-depleted T cells, or T cells provided the cDNA or gDNA that made up the material.

The length of the CDR3 is 13 residues. Per the germline V gene, CDR1 is SQVTM and CDR2 is ANQGSEA. V shed 5 bases, J shed 4 bases, and the junction held 6 bases outside the gene matches. Per the authors' pipeline: Cell counts per sample came from amplifying reference gene primers. Libraries were prepared by immunoSEQ multiplex PCR; TCRdb keeps only in-frame clonotypes and omits some of them. The V and J calls and clone size come from that table; D and trimming were worked out from the DNA. Counted here are around 16,000 clones, around four fifths occurring once; the ten biggest clones make up over 20%.

The chain couples TRBV29-1 to TRBJ2-7, with 9 bases aligning to TRBD1. Sequenced: peripheral blood. The TCR comes from a man older than 75 with active or convalescent COVID-19. Here the CDR3 DNA reads TGCAGCGTTACGGGACAGGGTGTTTACGAGCAGTACTTC. It translates to CSVTGQGVYEQYF.